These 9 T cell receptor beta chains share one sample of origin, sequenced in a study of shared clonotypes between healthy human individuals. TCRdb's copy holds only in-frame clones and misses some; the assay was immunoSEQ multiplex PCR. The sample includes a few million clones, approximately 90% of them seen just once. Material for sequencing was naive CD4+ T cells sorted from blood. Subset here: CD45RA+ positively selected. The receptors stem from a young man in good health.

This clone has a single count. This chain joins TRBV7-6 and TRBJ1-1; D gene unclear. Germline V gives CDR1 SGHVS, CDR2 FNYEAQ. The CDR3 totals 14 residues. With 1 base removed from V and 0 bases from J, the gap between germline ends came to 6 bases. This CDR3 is CASSLGEVNTEAFF. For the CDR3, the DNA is TGTGCCAGCAGCTTAGGGGAAGTGAACACTGAAGCTTTCTTT.

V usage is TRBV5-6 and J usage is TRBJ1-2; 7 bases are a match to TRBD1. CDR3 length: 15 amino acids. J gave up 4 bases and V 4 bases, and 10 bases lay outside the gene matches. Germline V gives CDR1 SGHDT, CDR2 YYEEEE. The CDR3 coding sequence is TGTGCCAGCAGCCGGGACAGCGGATCCGGCTATGGCTACACCTTC. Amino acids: CASSRDSGSGYGYTF.

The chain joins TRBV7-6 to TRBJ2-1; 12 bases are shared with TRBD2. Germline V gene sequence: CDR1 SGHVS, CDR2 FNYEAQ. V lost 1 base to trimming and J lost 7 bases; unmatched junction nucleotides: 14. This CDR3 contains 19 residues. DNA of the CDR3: TGTGCCAGCAGCTTAGTTGGGCCGGGACTAGCGGGTCCCTCTAATGAGCAGTTCTTC. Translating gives CASSLVGPGLAGPSNEQFF. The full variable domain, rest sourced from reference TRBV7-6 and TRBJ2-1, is GAGVSQSPRYKVTKRGQDVALRCDPISGHVSLYWYRQALGQGPEFLTYFNYEAQQDKSGLPNDRFSAERPEGSISTLTIQRTEQRDSAMYRCASSLVGPGLAGPSNEQFFGPGTRLTVL.

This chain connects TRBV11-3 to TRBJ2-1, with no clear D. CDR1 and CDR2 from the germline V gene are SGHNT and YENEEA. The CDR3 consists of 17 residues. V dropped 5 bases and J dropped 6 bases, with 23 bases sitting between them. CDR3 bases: TGTGCCAGCAGCCCTACAGTAGGGATTATGCCATCCAATGAGCAGTTCTTC. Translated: CASSPTVGIMPSNEQFF. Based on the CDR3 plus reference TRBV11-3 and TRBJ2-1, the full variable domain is EAGVVQSPRYKIIEKKQPVAFWCNPISGHNTLYWYLQNLGQGPELLIRYENEEAVDDSQLPKDRFSAERLKGVDSTLKIQPAELGDSAVYLCASSPTVGIMPSNEQFFGPGTRLTVL.

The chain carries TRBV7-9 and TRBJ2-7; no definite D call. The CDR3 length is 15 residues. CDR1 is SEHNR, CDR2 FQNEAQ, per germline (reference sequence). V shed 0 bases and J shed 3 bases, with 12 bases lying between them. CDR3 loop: CASSLAPPPDYEQYF. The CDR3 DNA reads TGTGCCAGCAGCTTAGCCCCTCCGCCTGACTACGAGCAGTACTTC. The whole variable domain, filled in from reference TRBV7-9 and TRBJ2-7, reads DTGVSQNPRHKITKRGQNVTFRCDPISEHNRLYWYRQTLGQGPEFLTYFQNEAQLEKSRLLSDRFSAERPKGSFSTLEIQRTEQGDSAMYLCASSLAPPPDYEQYFGPGTRLTVT.

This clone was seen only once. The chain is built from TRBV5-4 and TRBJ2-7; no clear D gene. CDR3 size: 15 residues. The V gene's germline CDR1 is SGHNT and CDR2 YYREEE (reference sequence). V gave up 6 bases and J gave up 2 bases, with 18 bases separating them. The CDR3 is CASTTTKGNAYEQYF. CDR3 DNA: TGTGCCAGCACAACTACGAAAGGGAACGCCTACGAGCAGTACTTC.

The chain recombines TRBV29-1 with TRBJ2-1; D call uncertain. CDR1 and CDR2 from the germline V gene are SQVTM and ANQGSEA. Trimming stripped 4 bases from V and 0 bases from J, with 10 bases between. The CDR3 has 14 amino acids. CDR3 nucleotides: TGCAGCGTTGGACACCTACTCTCCTACAATGAGCAGTTCTTC. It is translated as CSVGHLLSYNEQFF.

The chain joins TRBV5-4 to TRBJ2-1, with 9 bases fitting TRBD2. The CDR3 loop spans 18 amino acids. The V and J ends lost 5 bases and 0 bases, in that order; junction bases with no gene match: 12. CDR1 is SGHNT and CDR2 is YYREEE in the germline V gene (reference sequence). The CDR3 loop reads CASRMGKAGGSSYNEQFF. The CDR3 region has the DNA TGTGCCAGCAGAATGGGGAAAGCGGGAGGTAGCTCCTACAATGAGCAGTTCTTC.

CDR3 DNA: TGTGCCAGCAGCTTAAGCTACTCGGGGACAGGGACTGGCTACACCTTC. This gives the protein CASSLSYSGTGTGYTF. V usage is TRBV5-5 and J usage is TRBJ1-2; TRBD1 aligns across 9 bases. This CDR3 is 16 amino acids long. Germline V gene data show CDR1 as SGHKS and CDR2 as YYEKEE (reference sequence). With V trimmed by 2 bases and J by 7 bases, 12 bases remained unmatched.